One and the same sample provided the 17 T cell receptor beta chains below, sequenced in a study of Tregs in tolerant kidney transplant recipients. Libraries were prepared by immunoSEQ multiplex PCR; TCRdb keeps only in-frame clonotypes and omits some of them. Recorded for this sample: 50,000 or so clones. Sequenced here: CD4+ T cells from blood, sampled before the transplant. Receptor source: a human donor who received a combined kidney and bone marrow transplant.

Remarks on this clone: The read ends 3 residues early relative to the CDR3; the germline J gene fills the gap. The V and J genes are TRBV2 and TRBJ2-4; 8 nucleotides align to TRBD1. The CDR3 has 13 amino acids. V shed 5 bases and J 6 bases; nucleotides not matched to a gene: 3. Germline loops: CDR1 SNHLY, CDR2 FYNNEI. CDR3 protein: CASSIDRGNIQYF. CDR3 DNA, as far as it was read: TGTGCCAGCAGTATTGACAGGGGAAACATT.

Concerning this clone itself: The read falls 3 residues short of the CDR3 end, and the missing part is taken from the germline J gene. The chain has TRBV7-6 and TRBJ2-5; D is perhaps TRBD2 (5 bases). Between the trimmed V and J ends, which lost 5 bases and 4 bases, there was a span of 14 bases. The germline CDR1 and CDR2 sequences are SGHVS and FNYEAQ. The CDR3 extends over 14 amino acids. The sequenced CDR3 bases are TGTGCCAGCAGCCCAGTAGGTGCGGGAGAGACC. Translated, it gives CASSPVGAGET. The complete CDR3 protein is CASSPVGAGETQYF.

Points on this clone: The read stops 3 residues short of the end of the CDR3; the missing end is completed from the germline J gene. The genes are TRBV13 and TRBJ2-3; TRBD2 matches at 7 bases. This CDR3 is 12 amino acids long. Germline loops: CDR1 PRHDT, CDR2 FYEKMQ (reference sequence). The CDR3 sequence: CASSSGLGSQYF. Incomplete CDR3 DNA: TGTGCCAGCAGCTCAGGACTAGGTTCG.

As regards this clone: The CDR3 goes on 3 residues after the read ends, and that part is filled in from the germline J gene. The rearrangement links TRBV6-2 or TRBV6-3 to TRBJ1-6; D is ambiguous. From germline, CDR1 is MNHEY and CDR2 SVGEGT. The CDR3 sequence is 11 residues long. The part of the CDR3 DNA that was read is TGTGCCAGCAGTTACCAGCGGGCC. Protein product: CASSYQRA. The whole CDR3 reads CASSYQRALHF.

Regarding this clone: Coverage ceases 3 residues before the CDR3 finishes, and the germline J gene fills in the end. The chain combines TRBV3-1 (or the pseudogene TRBV3-2) with TRBJ2-2; 12 nucleotides match TRBD2. V lost 5 bases and J lost 5; bases outside the gene matches: 3. The CDR3 runs 15 residues. The V gene's germline CDR1 is LGHDT and CDR2 YNNKEL (reference sequence). CDR3 DNA (partial): TGTGCCAGCAGCGCTAGCGGGAGGGGGACCGGGGAG. Protein product: CASSASGRGTGE. From start to end, the CDR3 is CASSASGRGTGELFF.

With regard to this clone: The sequenced fragment ends 3 residues before the CDR3 boundary, so the rest is inferred from the germline J gene. The rearrangement links TRBV20-1 to TRBJ1-1, with unresolved D. There are 11 residues in the CDR3. V lost 3 bases and J lost 5, with 7 bases in between. Germline V lookup: CDR1 DFQATT, CDR2 SNEGSKA (reference sequence). Here the CDR3 reads CSASPLTEAFF. CDR3 DNA, as far as it was read: TGCAGTGCTAGTCCCCTGACTGAA.

In the case of this clone: The read ends 3 residues shy of where the CDR3 ends; the end is completed using the germline J gene. The chain employs TRBV2 and TRBJ1-2; 7 nucleotides line up with TRBD1. The length of the CDR3 is 13 residues. From germline, CDR1 is SNHLY and CDR2 FYNNEI. The sequenced CDR3 bases are TGTGCCAGCACCTCGACAGGGAAGGGGGGC. Translated: CASTSTGKGG. The full CDR3 protein reads CASTSTGKGGYTF.

The CDR3 DNA, read in part, is TGTGCCAGCAGCCCCGACCCCGGGTCAAAGACC. It translates to CASSPDPGSKT. The whole CDR3 reads CASSPDPGSKTQYF. The chain carries TRBV7-7 and TRBJ2-5; D gene unclear. The read ends 3 residues before the CDR3 terminus; that terminus is restored from the germline J gene. Germline assignment: CDR1 SSHAT and CDR2 FNYEAQ (reference sequence). The CDR3 spans 14 residues. V was shortened by 5 bases and J by 6 bases, with 16 bases between the two germline ends.

Points on this clone: The read terminates 3 residues ahead of where the CDR3 ends, so the germline J gene completes it. The chain recombines TRBV20-1 with TRBJ2-5; TRBD2 aligns across 7 bases. Germline CDR1 is DFQATT and CDR2 is SNEGSKA (reference sequence). CDR3 length: 15 amino acids. Unmatched junction bases numbered 6, after V lost 1 base and J lost 1 base. CDR3 sequence: CSARGRLARQETQYF. The CDR3 bases that were read are TGCAGTGCTAGAGGTAGACTAGCACGCCAAGAGACC.

A word on this clone: The read comes to an end 3 residues before the CDR3 does, leaving the germline J gene to fill in the end. The chain recombines TRBV6-2 or TRBV6-3 with TRBJ2-1, with 7 bases identical to TRBD1. Trimming at V came to 6 bases and at J to 3 bases, leaving 11 bases not matched to a gene. Germline assignment: CDR1 MNHEY and CDR2 SVGEGT. The CDR3 runs 16 residues. The CDR3 reads CASSDNRGANYNEQFF. The CDR3 bases that were read are TGTGCCAGCAGCGATAACAGGGGCGCTAACTACAATGAG.

With regard to this clone: The sequenced fragment ends 3 residues before the CDR3 boundary, so the rest is inferred from the germline J gene. The V gene is TRBV30, the J gene TRBJ2-3; 11 nucleotides align to TRBD2. The CDR3 is 13 residues long. The trim removed 4 bases at V and 6 bases at J, leaving 3 bases unmatched. CDR1 GTSNPN and CDR2 SVGIG come from the germline V gene (reference sequence). The chain's CDR3 is CAWTSGRRDTQYF. The covered CDR3 bases are TGTGCCTGGACTAGCGGGAGGAGGGATACG.

The CDR3 bases that were read are TGTGCCAGCAGAGACTTCACAGATACG. This gives the protein CASRDFTDT. The CDR3, in full, reads CASRDFTDTQYF. The V gene is TRBV5-6, the J gene TRBJ2-3; D remains unclear. Sequencing ends 3 residues short of the CDR3 end; the germline J gene provides the rest. V was pared by 5 bases and J by 2 bases, with 6 bases between. Per the germline V gene, CDR1 is SGHDT and CDR2 is YYEEEE. This CDR3 is built from 12 residues.

Note on this clone: The read stops 3 residues short of the end of the CDR3; the missing end is completed from the germline J gene. The rearrangement uses TRBV5-5 and TRBJ1-6; possibly TRBD1 for D (6 bases). Per the germline V gene, CDR1 is SGHKS and CDR2 is YYEKEE (reference sequence). V lost 1 base, J lost 7 bases, and 12 bases lay in between. The CDR3 runs 15 residues. Incomplete CDR3 DNA: TGTGCCAGCAGCTTGTATGGACAGACGAATTCACCC. Translation: CASSLYGQTNSP. The full CDR3 reads CASSLYGQTNSPLHF. The variable domain in full, completed from reference TRBV5-5 and TRBJ1-6, reads DAGVTQSPTHLIKTRGQQVTLRCSPISGHKSVSWYQQVLGQGPQFIFQYYEKEERGRGNFPDRFSARQFPNYSSELNVNALLLGDSALYLCASSLYGQTNSPLHFGNGTRLTVT.

Worth noting for this clone: The read ends 3 residues early relative to the CDR3; the germline J gene fills the gap. The chain couples TRBV5-6 to TRBJ2-2; TRBD1 agrees at 9 bases. This CDR3 comprises 15 residues. The V gene end was trimmed by 4 bases and the J gene end by 7 bases; junction bases not matched to a gene: 8. CDR1 and CDR2 from the germline V gene are SGHDT and YYEEEE. CDR3 DNA, as far as it was read: TGTGCCAGCAGCAAGGACAGGGGTAGGATCGGGGAG. Amino acid sequence: CASSKDRGRIGE. The full-length CDR3 reads as CASSKDRGRIGELFF.

As concerns this clone: The read comes to an end 3 residues before the CDR3 does, leaving the germline J gene to fill in the end. The chain carries TRBV13 and TRBJ2-1; 7 bases are shared with TRBD1. The CDR3 consists of 14 residues. In germline, CDR1 is PRHDT, CDR2 FYEKMQ (reference sequence). V gave up 5 bases and J gave up 5 bases; unmatched junction bases: 6. The CDR3 region is CASSKGTVNNEQFF. The part of the CDR3 DNA that was read is TGTGCCAGCAGCAAAGGGACAGTCAACAATGAG.

A word on this clone: The DNA ends 3 residues before the CDR3 does, and the rest of the CDR3 is filled in from the germline J gene. The J gene is TRBJ2-5, the V gene TRBV5-1, with a possible D match to TRBD2 (6 bases). V lost 2 bases, J lost 5 bases, and 19 bases lay in between. CDR1 SGHRS and CDR2 YFSETQ come from the germline V gene. CDR3 size: 16 residues. The covered CDR3 bases are TGCGCCAGCAGCTTATTTGGGGGGACGCCCCAGGAGACC. This codes for CASSLFGGTPQET. The CDR3 reads in full as CASSLFGGTPQETQYF.

As regards this clone: The read halts 3 residues ahead of the CDR3 end, with the missing end drawn from the germline J gene. V gene TRBV2 combines with J gene TRBJ1-2; TRBD1 aligns across 10 bases. The CDR3 length is 16 residues. V lost 6 bases to trimming and J lost 0 bases; unmatched junction nucleotides: 7. Germline loops: CDR1 SNHLY, CDR2 FYNNEI. CDR3: CASRPGQGLPNYGYTF. Incomplete CDR3 DNA: TGTGCCAGCAGGCCGGGACAGGGGCTTCCTAACTATGGC.